This TCR beta chain emerged from a study of blood T cell repertoires in COVID-19. The germline V and J ends were trimmed by 9 bases and 4 bases, with 12 bases remaining between them. CDR1 and CDR2 from the germline V gene are MDHEN and SYDVKM. CDR3 length: 12 residues. In the source study's methods: By means of reference gene primer amplification, nucleated cell counts were estimated. Measured with immunoSEQ multiplex PCR; TCRdb has only the in-frame clones, and not every one. D and trimming come from the DNA, and the V and J calls and clone size come from that table. In the table there are about 230,000 clones, roughly 84% of which are singletons.

The chain combines TRBV28 with TRBJ1-2; TRBD1 is a possible D gene (5 bases). This receptor was obtained from a woman aged 50 to 65 with acute or convalescent COVID-19. The sequenced sample was peripheral blood. CDR3 residues: CASQGLPYGYTF. The CDR3 coding sequence is TGTGCCAGTCAGGGACTGCCCTATGGCTACACCTTC.